The entry that follows covers one TCR beta chain sequence. Per the germline V gene, CDR1 is SNHLY and CDR2 is FYNNEI. This CDR3 region has 15 residues. The V segment lost 3 bases and the J segment 2 bases; nucleotides outside the gene matches: 6. The data derive from a study of PD-L1 blockade in urothelial cancer. Measured with immunoSEQ multiplex PCR; TCRdb has only the in-frame clones, and not every one. The table has roughly 49,000 clones, 87% seen once; the top ten hold approximately 7.1%. This TCR came from a man aged 55 to 70 with urothelial cancer. The chain uses TRBV2 and TRBJ2-5; 7 bases fit TRBD1. The specimen was PBMCs, collected around atezolizumab (anti-PD-L1) treatment. CDR3 loop: CASSDRGTEQETQYF. The CDR3 DNA reads TGTGCCAGCAGTGATAGGGGGACAGAGCAAGAGACCCAGTACTTC.